Listed below are T cell receptor beta chains from one sample, sequenced in a study of high-grade serous ovarian cancer treatment subgroups. Method: immunoSEQ multiplex PCR; TCRdb's copy keeps in-frame clones and lacks some. The data contain 8,000 or so clones, roughly 76% of them singletons. Specimen: tumor tissue. These receptor sequences come from a human donor with high-grade serous ovarian cancer. The CDR3 runs from the conserved cysteine through the conserved F or W. D genes are given only for firm matches. Only part of the rows carry a size: once, few, many, or a class if the clone is expanded.

clone size	J gene	D gene	V gene	CDR3 DNA	CDR3 protein
large	TRBJ1-6	TRBD1	TRBV10-3	TGTGCCACCTCCGGGACAGTCGATTCACCCCTCCACTTT	CATSGTVDSPLHF
once	TRBJ2-7	TRBD1	TRBV5-1	TGCGCCAGCAGCTCCGGGACAGGACGAGCTTCCTACGAGCAGTACTTC	CASSSGTGRASYEQYF
-	TRBJ1-2	TRBD1	TRBV19	TGTGCCAGTAGTCTCAGGGACAGCGCCAACCCTTCTGGCTACACCTTC	CASSLRDSANPSGYTF
-	TRBJ2-1	-	TRBV2	TGTGCCAGCAGTGCATGGGATGAGCAGTTCTTC	CASSAWDEQFF
-	TRBJ2-7	-	TRBV11-2	TGTGCCAGCAGCCGCGCGGCAGTCTCGGACGAGCAGTACTTC	CASSRAAVSDEQYF
-	TRBJ2-7	TRBD1	TRBV7-9	TGTGCCAGCAGCTTACAGGGGGCTCCCTCCTACGAGCAGTACTTC	CASSLQGAPSYEQYF
-	TRBJ1-2	-	TRBV16	TGTGCCAGCACCCGGGACCTTAGAGGCTACACCTTC	CASTRDLRGYTF
once	TRBJ1-1	-	TRBV13	TGTGCCAGCAGCTCACCCCGGAGAGGAAAGGAGAACACTGAAGCTTTCTTT	CASSSPRRGKENTEAFF
-	TRBJ2-1	TRBD1	TRBV7-9	TGTGCCAGCAGCTTGTGGACAGGGACCTACAATGAGCAGTTCTTC	CASSLWTGTYNEQFF
-	TRBJ2-3	-	TRBV19	TGTGCCAGTAGTGGAGGGAGCACAGATACGCAGTATTTT	CASSGGSTDTQYF
-	TRBJ2-3	TRBD2	TRBV9	TGTGCCAGCAGCGTAGGTGCGACTAGCGGGGGGGCCACAGATACGCAGTATTTT	CASSVGATSGGATDTQYF
-	TRBJ1-2	-	TRBV5-1	TGCGCCAGCAGAATATCATACGGCTCCCACGGCTATGGCTACACCTTC	CASRISYGSHGYGYTF
-	TRBJ2-3	TRBD2	TRBV7-8	TGTGCCAGCAGCTTAGCGGCGGGGGTCACGGATACGCAGTATTTT	CASSLAAGVTDTQYF
-	TRBJ1-4	-	TRBV29-1	TGCAGCGTTGATACAGGGTCGGGAGTTGGCGAAAAACTGTTTTTT	CSVDTGSGVGEKLFF
-	TRBJ2-7	-	TRBV7-9	TGTGCCAGCAGCTTAGGTTGGGGCCCCGCGGGGGAGCAGTACTTC	CASSLGWGPAGEQYF
-	TRBJ1-1	-	TRBV9	TGTGCCAGCAGCCCCCGGGACCCTTCTATGAACACTGAAGCTTTCTTT	CASSPRDPSMNTEAFF
-	TRBJ1-4	TRBD1	TRBV29-1	TGCAGCGTTACGAAACAGGGGGCATCTAATGAAAAACTGTTTTTT	CSVTKQGASNEKLFF
-	TRBJ1-3	-	TRBV11-2	TGTGCCAGCAGCTTCGGGGGAGCTGGAAACACCATATATTTT	CASSFGGAGNTIYF
-	TRBJ2-7	-	TRBV5-6	TGTGCCAGCAGCTTGTATAGGGGTTCGAACTACGAGCAGTACTTC	CASSLYRGSNYEQYF
-	TRBJ1-5	-	TRBV27	TGTGCCAGCAGTTCCCATAGGCTCAAGGACCGTCTCAATCAGCCCCAGCATTTT	CASSSHRLKDRLNQPQHF
-	TRBJ1-2	-	TRBV6-5	TGTGCCAGCAGTTACTCGAGGGTCCCCGGGGATGGCTACACCTTC	CASSYSRVPGDGYTF
-	TRBJ1-6	-	TRBV12-5	TGTGCTAGTGGTTTAGAGACAGATTCACCCCTCCACTTT	CASGLETDSPLHF
once	TRBJ1-1	TRBD1	TRBV5-8	TGTGCCAGCAGACCCGGACAGGGGGCATTATTCCGAGCTTTCTTT	CASRPGQGALFRAFF
-	TRBJ1-1	-	TRBV18	TGTGCCAGCTCACCACGTACGGGTAACAGCTTCATGAACACTGAAGCTTTCTTT	CASSPRTGNSFMNTEAFF
-	TRBJ2-1	-	TRBV19	TGTGCCAGTATTCCGCCGGGGGCCCGGGAGCAGTTCTTC	CASIPPGAREQFF
-	TRBJ1-1	-	TRBV6-1	TGTGCCAGCAGCCAAGGGGGGAGATCAGCTTTCTTT	CASSQGGRSAFF
-	TRBJ2-1	-	TRBV9	TGTGCCAGCAGCCCTAGAGGGCGGGGAAGCTCCTACAATGAGCAGTTCTTC	CASSPRGRGSSYNEQFF
-	TRBJ1-4	-	TRBV6-6	TGTGCCAGCAGGGATCAGATTGCAACTAATGAAAAACTGTTTTTT	CASRDQIATNEKLFF
-	TRBJ1-2	-	TRBV7-2	TGTGCCAGCAGCCTGAATAGCTATGGCTACACCTTC	CASSLNSYGYTF
-	TRBJ2-1	TRBD2	TRBV4-3	TGCGCCAGCAGCCAAGATAACAGACTAGCAGGAGAGCAGTTCTTC	CASSQDNRLAGEQFF
once	TRBJ1-4	TRBD1	TRBV7-8	TGTGCCAGCAGCTTAGAAGCTGGGACGCAGGGGGGAAAACTGTTTTTT	CASSLEAGTQGGKLFF
-	TRBJ1-2	-	TRBV29-1	TGCAGCGTTGAGGGCCTTAACTATGGCTACACCTTC	CSVEGLNYGYTF
-	TRBJ1-5	TRBD1	TRBV19	TGTGCCAGTAGGGGACAGGGGGCGAGTCAGCCCCAGCATTTT	CASRGQGASQPQHF
-	TRBJ1-1	TRBD1	TRBV30	TGTGCCTTAGACAGGGCGGGTAACACTGAAGCTTTCTTT	CALDRAGNTEAFF
large	TRBJ1-1	-	TRBV29-1	TGCAGCGTTGGTCAGGGGCGCAACACTGAAGCTTTCTTT	CSVGQGRNTEAFF
-	TRBJ1-6	-	TRBV6-5	TGTGCCAGCAGCAACAGGGTTTCACCCCTCCACTTT	CASSNRVSPLHF
few	TRBJ1-3	-	TRBV7-9	TGTGCCAGCAGCTTATGGGGTTATGGAAACACCATATATTTT	CASSLWGYGNTIYF